This TCR beta chain was profiled in a study of Ad26.COV2.S vaccination and SARS-CoV-2 variants. Documented treatment: approximately 18 received Ad26.COV2.S at low or high dose, single or two shots; roughly 5 received placebo; per-sample allocation not given. Day 63 after the first vaccine or placebo injection was the time point for sampling. Based in Boston, the donor was an adult of 18-55 years. Using immunoSEQ multiplex PCR, the repertoire was profiled, and TCRdb retains in-frame clones only, with some absent. The sample includes about 280,000 clones, 87% of them seen just once. CDR1 is SGHRS and CDR2 is YFSETQ in the germline V gene. CDR3 size: 18 residues. Germline trimming cut 1 base from V and 1 base from J; bases unmatched to any gene: 7.

This clonotype was obtained from a person between 18 and 60 years old who received the Ad26.COV2.S COVID-19 vaccine or a placebo. The sample here was peripheral blood, taken in a trial of Ad26.COV2.S vaccine versus placebo. This chain links TRBV5-1 with TRBJ2-1, with 11 positions matching TRBD2. The CDR3, as DNA: TGCGCCAGCAGCTTGAGAACTAGCGGGAGTCGATCCTACAATGAGCAGTTCTTC. Protein sequence: CASSLRTSGSRSYNEQFF. The full variable domain, completed using reference TRBV5-1 and TRBJ2-1, is KAGVTQTPRYLIKTRGQQVTLSCSPISGHRSVSWYQQTPGQGLQFLFEYFSETQRNKGNFPGRFSGRQFSNSRSEMNVSTLELGDSALYLCASSLRTSGSRSYNEQFFGPGTRLTVL.